This T cell receptor (beta chain) was captured by sequencing in a study of OX40 agonist ivuxolimab in advanced cancers. A note on the overall study: The costimulatory receptor OX40 (CD134) was targeted by ivuxolimab, a fully human IgG2 agonistic monoclonal antibody. Intravenous ivuxolimab was administered to patients every 2 weeks at six dose levels: 0.01, 0.1, 0.3, 1.5, 3 and 10 mg/kg. Of the 50 to 55 dose-escalation patients, hepatocellular carcinoma was present in around 20, melanoma in about 15, renal cell carcinoma in 9 and head and neck cancer in 9. In the dose-escalation cohort, around 80% of patients were male, and the mean age was 60 years with a range of about 20 to 80. Prior anti-PD-1, anti-PD-L1 or anti-CTLA-4 therapy was permitted, and about two fifths of dose-escalation patients had received checkpoint inhibitors. Partial responses occurred in three dose-escalation patients: two with cutaneous melanoma and one with hepatocellular carcinoma. Peripheral TCRbeta sequencing was intended to test whether TCR sequence diversity was altered and clonal T-cell expansion was caused by ivuxolimab. The paper describes the monotherapy dose-escalation part (N of about 55 patients) of the phase I trial of ivuxolimab.

Paper-wide results and their limitations: In the 0.1-3.0 mg/kg groups, partial responders had among the lowest normalized peripheral clonal expansion, particularly in CD8+ T cells. After ivuxolimab, expanded clones were on average more numerous among CD8+ T cells than among CD4+ T cells. At doses from 0.1 to 3.0 mg/kg, clonal expansion was seen in both CD4+ and CD8+ blood T cells between baseline and week 6. Low levels of normalized T-cell clonal expansion were also seen in some nonresponding patients. Antigen specificity was not determined for the clonally expanded peripheral T cells.

The trial excluded patients who had a history of autoimmune disease or who were on systemic immunosuppression. Peripheral blood for TCR sequencing was drawn from every dose cohort at baseline, at cycle 4 day 1 and at cycle 7 day 1. The samples were taken from a phase I, first-in-human, multicenter, open-label dose-escalation trial of ivuxolimab. The trial enrolled adults with locally advanced or metastatic head and neck squamous cell, hepatocellular, melanoma or renal cell carcinoma. Before TCR sequencing, CD4+ T cells and CD8+ T cells from peripheral blood were sorted into separate populations. Remarks on this clone: Its cognate antigen has yet to be identified. Per-nucleotide qualities are absent, and no much larger clonotype sits a single base away.

V is cut by 5 bases and J by 1 base, and the space between the germline ends is 15 bases. Reading the germline V gene (reference sequence) gives CDR1 LNHDA and CDR2 SQIVND. From cysteine to phenylalanine, the CDR3 is 16 amino acids long. Just CDR3 DNA is preserved here, 48 bases in frame from base 1. To sequence the TCRbeta CDR3 region, genomic DNA was isolated from the sorted cells. The immunoSEQ Assay was used to sequence the TCRbeta CDR3 regions. TCRdb took this table from immuneACCESS and kept in-frame rearrangements with V and J called. Such tables lack part of the clones; where checked against another copy, unresolved V genes explain under half of the gap, and the rest is unexplained. For this sample there are about 76,000 clones; 85% appear just once. The ten largest make up roughly 3% of the sample.

Sequenced material: CD4+ or CD8+ T cells sorted from blood, taken in a trial of the OX40 agonist ivuxolimab. This sequence was found in an adult with an advanced solid tumor such as melanoma, head and neck, liver or kidney cancer. The sequence links TRBV19 to TRBJ1-3, and perhaps TRBD1 as D gene, on 6 matching bases. The DNA sequence is TGTGCCAGTAGTTTATACGTAGGGGGATCTGGAAACACCATATATTTT. Its protein reads: CASSLYVGGSGNTIYF.